A single sample is the source of the 17 T cell receptor beta chains below, sequenced in a study of type 1 regulatory T cells. TCRdb redid the calling of the reads with MiXCR, one entry per CDR3 protein. The table records about 39,000 distinct CDR3 sequences, more than 9% of them present only once. The antigens of these receptors remain unknown. The sequenced sample was cultured non-Tr1 T cells, either the whole culture or a sorted T cell fraction (not recorded which). The receptors derive from a human donor in good health.

There are a few counts of this clonotype. CDR3: CASSVGQGNSPLHF. The CDR3 DNA reads as TGTGCCAGCAGTGTCGGACAGGGAAATTCACCCCTCCACTTT. This chain uses TRBV25-1 with TRBJ1-6, with 8 positions matching TRBD1. The CDR3 runs to 14 residues. Losses at the gene ends were 4 bases for V and 7 bases for J; bases not matched to a gene: 3. In germline, CDR1 is MGHDK, CDR2 SYGVNS.

This clonotype was found many times. The rearrangement joins TRBV6-1 to TRBJ1-5; D ambiguous. V gave up 9 bases and J gave up 3 bases, with 12 bases separating them. The CDR3 runs to 13 residues. Germline V gene sequence: CDR1 MNHNS, CDR2 SASEGT. CDR3 residues: CASADGFNQPQHF. Written as DNA, the CDR3 is TGTGCCAGTGCGGACGGGTTCAATCAGCCCCAGCATTTT.

This clonotype was seen at least ten times. The rearrangement joins TRBV7-2 to TRBJ2-1; 12 bases agree with TRBD2. CDR1 is SGHTA, CDR2 FQGNSA, per germline. The ends lost 1 base at V and 6 bases at J; junction bases unmatched: 16. The CDR3 totals 20 residues. CDR3 nucleotides: TGTGCCAGCAGCTTAGTAGACGGACTAGCGGGACTCGAGGGGCCCAATGAGCAGTTCTTC. The encoded protein is CASSLVDGLAGLEGPNEQFF.

At least ten counts were recorded for this clonotype. This chain connects TRBV6-1 to TRBJ1-2; D unclear. Germline loops: CDR1 MNHNS, CDR2 SASEGT. There are 14 residues in the CDR3. With 3 bases removed from V and 7 bases from J, the gap between germline ends came to 15 bases. CDR3 nucleotide sequence: TGTGCCAGCAGTGAGACGGGAGCCTGGAGTGGCTACACCTTC. As protein: CASSETGAWSGYTF.

This clonotype showed up many times. V usage is TRBV5-1 and J usage is TRBJ2-1; TRBD2 might be the D (5 bases). Germline values: CDR1 SGHRS, CDR2 YFSETQ. Trimming shortened V by 1 base and J by 7 bases, and 15 bases separated the two germline ends. The CDR3 is 15 residues long. CDR3 sequence: CASSLLGGGINEQFF. Here the CDR3 DNA reads TGCGCCAGCAGCTTGCTAGGAGGAGGCATAAATGAGCAGTTCTTC. Combining the CDR3 with reference TRBV5-1 and TRBJ2-1 gives the whole variable domain KAGVTQTPRYLIKTRGQQVTLSCSPISGHRSVSWYQQTPGQGLQFLFEYFSETQRNKGNFPGRFSGRQFSNSRSEMNVSTLELGDSALYLCASSLLGGGINEQFFGPGTRLTVL.

The V and J genes are TRBV18 and TRBJ2-7; possibly TRBD2 for D (5 bases). CDR1 is KGHSH and CDR2 is LQKENI in the germline V gene. V lost 3 bases and J 3 bases, leaving 6 bases between the germline ends. The CDR3 runs to 12 residues. CDR3 DNA sequence: TGTGCCAGCTCACCGACTAACTACGAGCAGTACTTC. Its translation: CASSPTNYEQYF.

By sample fraction, this clonotype is medium-sized. The chain has TRBV18 and TRBJ2-1; no reliable D call. Trimming stripped 4 bases from V and 0 bases from J, with 13 bases between. The CDR3 is 16 amino acids. The germline gives CDR1 KGHSH, CDR2 LQKENI. CDR3 protein: CASSQNRASSYNEQFF. Here the CDR3 DNA reads TGTGCCAGCTCACAAAATAGAGCAAGCTCCTACAATGAGCAGTTCTTC.

This clonotype appeared many times. V gene TRBV5-1 combines with J gene TRBJ2-5; D may correspond to TRBD1 or TRBD2 (5 bases each). Germline CDR1 SGHRS, CDR2 YFSETQ. V was trimmed by 3 bases and J by 3 bases, leaving 12 bases between them. The length of the CDR3 is 14 residues. This CDR3 reads CASSWDGREETQYF. The CDR3 DNA sequence: TGCGCCAGCAGCTGGGACGGACGGGAAGAGACCCAGTACTTC.

This clonotype has a count of ten or more. The V gene is TRBV5-1, the J gene TRBJ2-1, with 13 bases that match TRBD2. Germline-derived CDR1 and CDR2 are SGHRS and YFSETQ. This CDR3 is 17 amino acids long. V lost 3 bases and J lost 1; bases outside the gene matches: 4. CDR3 in DNA: TGCGCCAGCAGCTCGGGACTAGCGGGAATGTCCTACAATGAGCAGTTCTTC. Translated, it gives CASSSGLAGMSYNEQFF.

This clonotype was detected many times. The chain has TRBV7-2 and TRBJ1-2, with D maybe TRBD1 (6 bases). The V end lost 6 bases, the J end lost 1 base, and 12 bases lay between the germline ends. The CDR3 has 14 residues. Germline values: CDR1 SGHTA, CDR2 FQGNSA. The CDR3 sequence: CASRRSRGNYGYTF. CDR3 coding DNA: TGTGCCAGCAGAAGATCCAGGGGTAACTATGGCTACACCTTC.

This clonotype has more than one count but fewer than ten. V and J are TRBV11-2 and TRBJ2-7; 8 bases are a match to TRBD2. The germline CDR1 and CDR2 sequences are SGHAT and FQNNGV. CDR3 length: 16 amino acids. The J segment lost 7 bases and the V segment lost 3 bases, leaving 14 bases of the junction unmatched. The CDR3 sequence: CASSFSLTGGPLEQYF. DNA of the CDR3: TGTGCCAGCAGCTTTTCCTTAACGGGAGGGCCACTAGAGCAGTACTTC.

This chain joins TRBV11-2 and TRBJ2-7; 12 bases map to TRBD2. The CDR3 is made up of 15 amino acids. Losses at the gene ends were 8 bases for V and 6 bases for J; bases not matched to a gene: 11. From germline, CDR1 is SGHAT and CDR2 FQNNGV. The CDR3 nucleotides are TGTGCCAGCCGACTAGCGGGAGCTTCTAGCTGCGAGCAGTACTTC. Translated: CASRLAGASSCEQYF.

This clonotype was seen repeatedly, ten times or more. This chain uses TRBV6-2 or TRBV6-3 with TRBJ1-5; D gene uncertain. This CDR3 contains 12 residues. CDR1 is MNHEY, CDR2 SVGEGT, per germline. Trimming took 0 bases from V and 9 from J, leaving 6 bases between them. The CDR3 DNA reads as TGTGCCAGCAGTTACTCGGCGGGGCCCCAGCATTTT. Translated, it gives CASSYSAGPQHF.

V and J are TRBV19 and TRBJ2-1; 7 positions match TRBD2. The CDR3 contains 16 residues. The germline gives CDR1 LNHDA, CDR2 SQIVND (reference sequence). The V and J ends lost 8 bases and 2 bases, in that order; junction bases with no gene match: 12. CDR3 nucleotides: TGTGCCAGTTCGTCCCTTGCGGGAGTCCCCTACAATGAGCAGTTCTTC. Translating gives CASSSLAGVPYNEQFF.

This clonotype was observed a few times. The chain carries TRBV30 and TRBJ1-1; perhaps TRBD1 as D (6 bases). With 0 bases removed from V and 8 bases from J, the gap between germline ends came to 13 bases. The V gene's germline CDR1 is GTSNPN and CDR2 SVGIG (reference sequence). This CDR3 contains 13 residues. CDR3 nucleotides: TGTGCCTGGAGTGTCCTCGGAAGGGGGGAAGCTTTCTTT. It yields the protein CAWSVLGRGEAFF.

The V and J genes are TRBV5-1 and TRBJ1-1; 9 nucleotides match TRBD1. The V gene end was trimmed by 4 bases and the J gene end by 4 bases; junction bases not matched to a gene: 5. This CDR3 is built from 14 residues. CDR1 and CDR2 (germline): SGHRS, YFSETQ. The CDR3 loop is CASSMTGGSTEAFF. The CDR3 DNA is TGCGCCAGCAGCATGACAGGGGGAAGCACTGAAGCTTTCTTT.

This clonotype was found many times. The germline gene is not matched at one end of the junction; a read error may be the cause. This CDR3 is CSVRHSNYGYTF. CDR3 sequence (DNA): TGCAGTGTTAGACACTCCAACTATGGCTACACCTTC. The chain has TRBV20-1 and TRBJ1-2; no firm D call. Germline CDR1 and CDR2: DFQATT and SNEGSKA (reference sequence). CDR3 length equals 12 residues.